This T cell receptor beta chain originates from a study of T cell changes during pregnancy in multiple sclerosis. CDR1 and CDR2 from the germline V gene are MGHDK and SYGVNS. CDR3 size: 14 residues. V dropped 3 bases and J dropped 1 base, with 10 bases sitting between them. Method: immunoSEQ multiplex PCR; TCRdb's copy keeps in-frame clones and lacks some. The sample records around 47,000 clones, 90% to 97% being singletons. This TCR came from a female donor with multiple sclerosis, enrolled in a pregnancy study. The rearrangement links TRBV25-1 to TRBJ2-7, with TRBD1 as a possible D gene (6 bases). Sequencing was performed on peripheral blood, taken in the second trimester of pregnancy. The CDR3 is CASSDGTSSYEQYF. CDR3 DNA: TGTGCCAGCAGTGACGGGACATCGTCCTACGAGCAGTACTTC.